These T cell receptor beta chains were read from a single sample in a study of shared T cell receptors in the human thymus. Data came from immunoSEQ multiplex PCR; TCRdb stores just in-frame clones and leaves some out. The sample holds 72,000 or so clones; about 96% are singletons and the top ten take less than 0.04%. Material: thymocytes. These receptors all stem from a human donor. Both conserved end residues are part of each CDR3. The D gene is left open where the match is weak. Size is stated for part of the rows, as once, few or many counts, or as a class when the clone is expanded.

d_call	clone_size	j_call	v_call	cdr3_aa	cdr3_nt
TRBD2	NA	TRBJ2-1	TRBV7-6	CASSLDVRATSGGLSYNEQFF	TGTGCCAGCAGCTTAGACGTAAGGGCGACTAGCGGGGGTCTAAGTTACAATGAGCAGTTCTTC
NA	NA	TRBJ2-3	TRBV30	CAWRDTYRDRTDTQYF	TGTGCCTGGAGAGATACTTACAGGGACCGCACAGATACGCAGTATTTT
NA	once	TRBJ2-5	TRBV7-2	CASSLWTSSYQETQYF	TGTGCCAGCAGCTTGTGGACTTCTTCGTACCAAGAGACCCAGTACTTC
NA	NA	TRBJ2-7	TRBV7-2	CASGIGGGWYF	TGTGCCAGCGGCATAGGAGGAGGTTGGTACTTC
NA	NA	TRBJ1-4	TRBV20-1	CSARDSEKLFF	TGCAGTGCTAGGGACAGTGAAAAACTGTTTTTT
NA	NA	TRBJ2-3	TRBV7-2	CASSFPGPGTDTQYF	TGTGCCAGCAGCTTTCCGGGACCAGGCACAGATACGCAGTATTTT
TRBD1	NA	TRBJ1-1	TRBV11-3	CASSSKRGQAADTEAFF	TGTGCCAGCAGCTCGAAAAGGGGACAGGCGGCGGACACTGAAGCTTTCTTT
NA	NA	TRBJ2-7	TRBV27	CASSSLLGDSYEQYF	TGTGCCAGCAGTTCCTTATTGGGAGATTCCTACGAGCAGTACTTC
NA	NA	TRBJ1-1	TRBV12-5	CASGPTVGTEAFF	TGTGCTAGTGGTCCGACGGTTGGCACTGAAGCTTTCTTT
NA	NA	TRBJ2-5	TRBV9	CASSAEGGTAETQYF	TGTGCCAGCAGCGCGGAGGGGGGGACGGCGGAGACCCAGTACTTC
NA	NA	TRBJ1-2	TRBV29-1	CSVFSTGTLNYGYTF	TGCAGCGTTTTCTCGACAGGCACTCTAAACTATGGCTACACCTTC
NA	NA	TRBJ1-1	TRBV7-2	CASSLGTLNTEAFF	TGTGCCAGCAGCTTGGGGACACTTAACACTGAAGCTTTCTTT
TRBD1	once	TRBJ2-5	TRBV6-6	CASSYGTEETQYF	TGTGCCAGCAGTTACGGGACAGAAGAGACCCAGTACTTC
TRBD2	NA	TRBJ2-1	TRBV27	CASSLRVAGGPHEQFF	TGTGCCAGCAGTTTACGCGTAGCGGGGGGGCCCCATGAGCAGTTCTTC
NA	NA	TRBJ2-4	TRBV25-1	CASRDSLAKNIQYF	TGTGCCAGCAGAGACAGTCTAGCCAAAAACATTCAGTACTTC
NA	NA	TRBJ2-4	TRBV7-2	CASSRPSVWGAKNIQYF	TGTGCCAGCAGCCGACCCAGCGTGTGGGGTGCCAAAAACATTCAGTACTTC